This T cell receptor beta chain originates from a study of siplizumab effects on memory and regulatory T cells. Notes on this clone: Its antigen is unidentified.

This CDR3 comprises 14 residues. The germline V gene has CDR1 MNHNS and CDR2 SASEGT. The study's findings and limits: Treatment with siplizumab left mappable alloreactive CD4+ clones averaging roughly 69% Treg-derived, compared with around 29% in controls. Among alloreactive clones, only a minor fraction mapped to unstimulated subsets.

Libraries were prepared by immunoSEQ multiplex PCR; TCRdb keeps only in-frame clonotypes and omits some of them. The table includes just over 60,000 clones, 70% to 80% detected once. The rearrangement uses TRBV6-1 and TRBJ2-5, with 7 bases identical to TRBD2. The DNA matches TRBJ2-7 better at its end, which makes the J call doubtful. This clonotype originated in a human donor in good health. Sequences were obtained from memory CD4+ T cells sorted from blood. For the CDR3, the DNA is TGTGCCAGCGGCAGGAGCGGGAACCTCTACGAGCAGTACTTC. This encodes CASGRSGNLYEQYF.